This TCR beta chain was recorded in a study of T and B cells in COVID-19 patients. Multiplex PCR with BIOMED2 TRB-A/B primer pools amplified TRB rearrangements. TCRdb redid the calling of the multiplex PCR reads with MiXCR, one entry per CDR3 protein. The repertoire holds over 5,500 distinct CDR3 sequences, roughly 20% seen once, with 3.5% to 4.5% in the top ten. Study-level findings and limits: At recovery TRB diversity and richness exceeded healthy donors, after highly clonal active COVID-19 repertoires.

The CDR3 contains 15 residues. Looked up from germline, CDR1 is SGHDT and CDR2 is YYEEEE. With V trimmed by 1 base and J by 4 bases, 0 bases remained unmatched. Blood genomic DNA input for TRB amplification was about 240-550 ng. As for this clonotype: As yet, its antigen is unknown. This may stem from a read error, because a much larger clone lies one nucleotide away.

The sequence came from a human donor who had recovered from COVID-19. This sequence joins TRBV5-6 and TRBJ2-3; TRBD2 matches at 13 bases. Sequencing was performed on blood. CDR3 coding DNA: TGTGCCAGCAGCTTGACTAGCGGGGGGGCAGATACGCAGTATTTT. Its translation is CASSLTSGGADTQYF.